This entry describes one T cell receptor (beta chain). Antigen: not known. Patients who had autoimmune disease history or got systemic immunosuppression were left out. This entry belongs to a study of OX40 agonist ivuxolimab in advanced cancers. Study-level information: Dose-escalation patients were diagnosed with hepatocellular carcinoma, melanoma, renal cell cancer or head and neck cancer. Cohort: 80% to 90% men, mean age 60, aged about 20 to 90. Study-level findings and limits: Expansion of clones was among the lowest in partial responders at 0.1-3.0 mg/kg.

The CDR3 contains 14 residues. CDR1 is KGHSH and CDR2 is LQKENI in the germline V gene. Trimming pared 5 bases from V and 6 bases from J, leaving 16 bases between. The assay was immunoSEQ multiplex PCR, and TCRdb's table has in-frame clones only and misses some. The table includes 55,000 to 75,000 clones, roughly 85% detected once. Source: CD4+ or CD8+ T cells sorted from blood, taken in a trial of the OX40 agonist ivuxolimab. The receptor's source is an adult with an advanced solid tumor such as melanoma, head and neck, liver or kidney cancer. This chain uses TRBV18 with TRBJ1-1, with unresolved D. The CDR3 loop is CASSSARSGAEAFF. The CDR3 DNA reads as TGTGCCAGCTCATCGGCGAGATCCGGGGCTGAAGCTTTCTTT.